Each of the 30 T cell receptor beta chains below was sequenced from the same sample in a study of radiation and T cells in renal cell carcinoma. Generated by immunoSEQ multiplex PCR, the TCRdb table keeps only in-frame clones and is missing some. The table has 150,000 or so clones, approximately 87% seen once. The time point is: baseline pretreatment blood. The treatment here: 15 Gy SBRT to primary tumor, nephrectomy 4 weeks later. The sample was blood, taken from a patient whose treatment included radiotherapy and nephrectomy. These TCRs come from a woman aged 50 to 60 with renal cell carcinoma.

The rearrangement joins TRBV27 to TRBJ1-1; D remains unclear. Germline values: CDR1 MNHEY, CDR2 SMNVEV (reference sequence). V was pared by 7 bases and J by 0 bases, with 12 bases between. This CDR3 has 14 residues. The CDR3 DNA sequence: TGTGCCAGCAACAAAGGAACCGTGAACACTGAAGCTTTCTTT. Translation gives CASNKGTVNTEAFF.

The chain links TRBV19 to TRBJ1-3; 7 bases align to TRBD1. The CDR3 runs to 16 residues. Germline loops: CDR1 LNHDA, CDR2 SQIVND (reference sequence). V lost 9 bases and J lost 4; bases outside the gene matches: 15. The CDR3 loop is CASHQTGVLSGNTIYF. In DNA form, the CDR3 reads TGTGCCAGCCACCAAACAGGGGTTCTGTCAGGAAACACCATATATTTT.

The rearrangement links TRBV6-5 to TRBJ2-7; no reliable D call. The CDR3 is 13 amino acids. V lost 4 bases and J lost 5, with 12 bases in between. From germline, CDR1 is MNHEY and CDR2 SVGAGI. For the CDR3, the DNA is TGTGCCAGCAGTTCCCCCGGTAGGGACGAGCAGTACTTC. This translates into CASSSPGRDEQYF.

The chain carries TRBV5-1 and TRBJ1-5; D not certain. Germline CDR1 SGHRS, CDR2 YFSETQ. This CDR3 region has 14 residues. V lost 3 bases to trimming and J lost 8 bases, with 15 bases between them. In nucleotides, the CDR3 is TGCGCCAGCAGCTACGGACGAGCGGGAGAGCCCCAGCATTTT. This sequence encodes CASSYGRAGEPQHF.

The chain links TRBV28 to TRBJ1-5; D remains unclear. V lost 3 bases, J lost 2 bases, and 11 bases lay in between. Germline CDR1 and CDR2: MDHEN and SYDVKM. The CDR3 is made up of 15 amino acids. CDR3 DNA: TGTGCCAGCAGTTTTGAGGGCGTCGGCAATCAGCCCCAGCATTTT. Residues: CASSFEGVGNQPQHF.

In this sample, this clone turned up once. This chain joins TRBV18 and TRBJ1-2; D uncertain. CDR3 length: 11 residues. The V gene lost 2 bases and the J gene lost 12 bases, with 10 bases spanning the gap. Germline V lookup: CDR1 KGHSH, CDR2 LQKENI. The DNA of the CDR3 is TGTGCCAGCTCACCAGGCGGCGAACACACCTTC. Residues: CASSPGGEHTF.

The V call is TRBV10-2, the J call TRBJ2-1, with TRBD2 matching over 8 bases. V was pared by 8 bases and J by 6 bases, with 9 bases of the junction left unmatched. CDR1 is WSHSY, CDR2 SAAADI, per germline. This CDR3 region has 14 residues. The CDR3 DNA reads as TGCGCCAGCGGACCTGAGCGGGAGCTCAATGAGCAGTTCTTC. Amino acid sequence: CASGPERELNEQFF.

CDR3 nucleotides: TGTGCCTGGTTGAGCGGGGGGGCGCCAGAGACCCAGTACTTC. As protein: CAWLSGGAPETQYF. J is TRBJ2-5 and V is TRBV30, with 10 nucleotides matching TRBD2. The V segment lost 5 bases and the J segment 4 bases; nucleotides outside the gene matches: 7. This CDR3 contains 14 residues. Germline CDR1 is GTSNPN and CDR2 is SVGIG (reference sequence).

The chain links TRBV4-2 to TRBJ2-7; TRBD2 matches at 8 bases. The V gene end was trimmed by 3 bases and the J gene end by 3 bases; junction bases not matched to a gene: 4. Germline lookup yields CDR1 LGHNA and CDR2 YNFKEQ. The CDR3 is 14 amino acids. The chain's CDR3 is CASSQPSGSYEQYF. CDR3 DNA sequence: TGTGCCAGCAGCCAGCCCAGCGGGAGCTACGAGCAGTACTTC.

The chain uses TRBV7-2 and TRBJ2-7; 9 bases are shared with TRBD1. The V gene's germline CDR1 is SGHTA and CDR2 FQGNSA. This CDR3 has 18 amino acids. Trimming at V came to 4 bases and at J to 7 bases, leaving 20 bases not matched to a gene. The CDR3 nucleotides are TGTGCCAGCAGCTCAAGGGCGAGAGGCGGGACAGGGTATCGGGAGCAGTACTTC. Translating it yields CASSSRARGGTGYREQYF.

The CDR3 region is CAISESAGANYGYTF. Here the CDR3 DNA reads TGTGCCATCAGTGAGTCTGCAGGAGCTAACTATGGCTACACCTTC. This chain connects TRBV10-3 to TRBJ1-2, with D hard to call. From germline, CDR1 is ENHRY and CDR2 SYGVKD. The V and J ends lost 0 bases and 0 bases respectively, with 8 bases between them. The CDR3 runs 15 residues.

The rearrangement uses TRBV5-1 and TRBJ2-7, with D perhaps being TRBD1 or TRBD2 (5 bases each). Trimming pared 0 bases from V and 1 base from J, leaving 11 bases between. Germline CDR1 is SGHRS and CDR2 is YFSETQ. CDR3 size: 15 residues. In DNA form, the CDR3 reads TGCGCCAGCAGCTTGGACGGGACCCTATCCTACGAGCAGTACTTC. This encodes CASSLDGTLSYEQYF.

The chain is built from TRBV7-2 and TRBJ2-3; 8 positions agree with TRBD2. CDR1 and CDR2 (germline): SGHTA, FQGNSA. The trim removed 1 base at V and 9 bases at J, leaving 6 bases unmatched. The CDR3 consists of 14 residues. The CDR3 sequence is CASSLEGLGATQYF. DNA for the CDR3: TGTGCCAGCAGCTTAGAGGGACTAGGGGCCACGCAGTATTTT.

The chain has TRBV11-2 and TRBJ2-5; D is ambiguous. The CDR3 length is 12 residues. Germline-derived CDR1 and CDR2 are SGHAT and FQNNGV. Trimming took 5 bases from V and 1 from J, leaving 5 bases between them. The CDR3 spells CASSPSQETQYF. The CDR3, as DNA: TGTGCCAGCAGCCCGAGCCAAGAGACCCAGTACTTC.

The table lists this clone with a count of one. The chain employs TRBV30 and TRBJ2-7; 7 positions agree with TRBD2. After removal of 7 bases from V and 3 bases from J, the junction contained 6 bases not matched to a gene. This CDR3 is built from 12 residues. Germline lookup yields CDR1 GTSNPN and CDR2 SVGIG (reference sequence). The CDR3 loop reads CALGPGGYEQYF. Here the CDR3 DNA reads TGTGCCTTAGGACCGGGGGGCTACGAGCAGTACTTC.

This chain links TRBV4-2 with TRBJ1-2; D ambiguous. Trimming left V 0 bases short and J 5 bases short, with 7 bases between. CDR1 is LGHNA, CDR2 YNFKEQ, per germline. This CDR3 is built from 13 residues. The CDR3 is CASSQDPGYGYTF. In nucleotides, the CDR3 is TGTGCCAGCAGCCAAGATCCCGGGTATGGCTACACCTTC.

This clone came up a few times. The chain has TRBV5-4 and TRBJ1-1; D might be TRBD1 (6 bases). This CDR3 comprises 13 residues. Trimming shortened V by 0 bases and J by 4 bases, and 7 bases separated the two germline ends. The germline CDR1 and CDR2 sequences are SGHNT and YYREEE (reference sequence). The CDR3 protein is CASSLDRVTEAFF. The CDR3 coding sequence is TGTGCCAGCAGCTTGGACAGGGTCACTGAAGCTTTCTTT. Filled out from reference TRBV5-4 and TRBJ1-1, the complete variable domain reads ETGVTQSPTHLIKTRGQQVTLRCSSQSGHNTVSWYQQALGQGPQFIFQYYREEENGRGNFPPRFSGLQFPNYSSELNVNALELDDSALYLCASSLDRVTEAFFGQGTRLTVV.

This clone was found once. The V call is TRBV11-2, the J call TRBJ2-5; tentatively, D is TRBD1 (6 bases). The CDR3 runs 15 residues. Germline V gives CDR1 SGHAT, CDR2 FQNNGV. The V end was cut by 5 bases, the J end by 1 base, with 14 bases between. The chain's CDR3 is CASSVPRTVQETQYF. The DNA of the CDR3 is TGTGCCAGCAGCGTACCTCGGACAGTCCAAGAGACCCAGTACTTC.

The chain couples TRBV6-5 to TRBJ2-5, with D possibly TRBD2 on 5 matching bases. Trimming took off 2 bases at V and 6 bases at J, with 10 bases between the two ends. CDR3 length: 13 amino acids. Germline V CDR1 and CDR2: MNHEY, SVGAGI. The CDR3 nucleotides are TGTGCCAGCAGTTACCCGGGGTTACAGACCCAGTACTTC. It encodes CASSYPGLQTQYF.

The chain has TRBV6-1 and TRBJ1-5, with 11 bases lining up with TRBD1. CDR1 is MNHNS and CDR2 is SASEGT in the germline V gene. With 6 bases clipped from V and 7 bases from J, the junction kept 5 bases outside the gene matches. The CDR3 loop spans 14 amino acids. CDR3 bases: TGTGCCAGCAGCGGGACAGGGGGAAGCCAGCCCCAGCATTTT. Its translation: CASSGTGGSQPQHF.

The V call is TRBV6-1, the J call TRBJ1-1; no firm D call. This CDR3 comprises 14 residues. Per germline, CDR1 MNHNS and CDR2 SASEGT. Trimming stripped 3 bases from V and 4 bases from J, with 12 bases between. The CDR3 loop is CASSDQPPATEAFF. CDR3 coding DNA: TGTGCCAGCAGTGACCAACCACCCGCCACTGAAGCTTTCTTT.

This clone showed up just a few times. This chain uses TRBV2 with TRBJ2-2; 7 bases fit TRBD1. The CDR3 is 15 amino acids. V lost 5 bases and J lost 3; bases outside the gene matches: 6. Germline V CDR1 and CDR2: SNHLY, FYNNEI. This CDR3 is CASSNGQVDTGELFF. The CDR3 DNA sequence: TGTGCCAGCAGTAACGGACAGGTCGACACCGGGGAGCTGTTTTTT.

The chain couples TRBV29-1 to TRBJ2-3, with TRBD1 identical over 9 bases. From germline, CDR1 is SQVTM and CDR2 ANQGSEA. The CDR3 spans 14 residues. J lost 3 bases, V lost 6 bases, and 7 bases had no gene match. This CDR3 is CSVGQGLETDTQYF. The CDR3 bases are TGCAGCGTCGGACAGGGGTTGGAAACAGATACGCAGTATTTT.

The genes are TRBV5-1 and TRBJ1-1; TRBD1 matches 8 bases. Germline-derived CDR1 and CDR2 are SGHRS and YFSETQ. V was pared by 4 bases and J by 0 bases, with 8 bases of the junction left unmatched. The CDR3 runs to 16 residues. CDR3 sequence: CASSPRTGMMNTEAFF. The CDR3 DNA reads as TGCGCCAGCAGCCCTCGGACAGGGATGATGAACACTGAAGCTTTCTTT. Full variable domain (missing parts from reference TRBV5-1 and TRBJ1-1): KAGVTQTPRYLIKTRGQQVTLSCSPISGHRSVSWYQQTPGQGLQFLFEYFSETQRNKGNFPGRFSGRQFSNSRSEMNVSTLELGDSALYLCASSPRTGMMNTEAFFGQGTRLTVV.

CDR3 sequence (DNA): TGTGCCAGCAGTGGGGCCCACCAAGAGACCCAGTACTTC. Translating it yields CASSGAHQETQYF. The V gene is TRBV2, the J gene TRBJ2-5; D is unclear. Between the trimmed V and J ends, which lost 4 bases and 0 bases, there was a span of 6 bases. CDR1 and CDR2 (germline): SNHLY, FYNNEI. The CDR3 is 13 amino acids. The full variable domain, with the rest looked up from reference TRBV2 and TRBJ2-5, is EPEVTQTPSHQVTQMGQEVILRCVPISNHLYFYWYRQILGQKVEFLVSFYNNEISEKSEIFDDQFSVERPDGSNFTLKIRSTKLEDSAMYFCASSGAHQETQYFGPGTRLLVL.

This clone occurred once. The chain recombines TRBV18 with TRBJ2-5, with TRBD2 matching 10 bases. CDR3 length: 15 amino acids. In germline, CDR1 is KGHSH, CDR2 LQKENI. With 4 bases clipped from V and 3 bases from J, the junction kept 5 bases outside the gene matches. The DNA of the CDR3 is TGTGCCAGCTCACTCGGACTAGCGGAGGAAGAGACCCAGTACTTC. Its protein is CASSLGLAEEETQYF.

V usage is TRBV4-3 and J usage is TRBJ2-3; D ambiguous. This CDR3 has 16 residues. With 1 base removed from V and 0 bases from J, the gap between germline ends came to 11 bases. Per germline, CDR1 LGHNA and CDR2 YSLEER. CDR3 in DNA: TGCGCCAGCAGCCAAGGACTGGGAACTAGCACAGATACGCAGTATTTT. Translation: CASSQGLGTSTDTQYF.

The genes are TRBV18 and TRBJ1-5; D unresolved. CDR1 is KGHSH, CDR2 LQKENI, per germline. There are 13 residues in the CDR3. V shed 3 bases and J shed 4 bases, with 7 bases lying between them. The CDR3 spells CASSPDWNQPQHF. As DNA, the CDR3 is TGTGCCAGCTCACCGGATTGGAATCAGCCCCAGCATTTT.

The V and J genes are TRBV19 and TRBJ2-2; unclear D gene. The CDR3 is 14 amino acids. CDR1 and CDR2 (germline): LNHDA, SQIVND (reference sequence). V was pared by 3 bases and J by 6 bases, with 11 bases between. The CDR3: CASSIKGLAGELFF. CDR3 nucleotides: TGTGCCAGTAGTATTAAGGGTTTGGCCGGGGAGCTGTTTTTT.

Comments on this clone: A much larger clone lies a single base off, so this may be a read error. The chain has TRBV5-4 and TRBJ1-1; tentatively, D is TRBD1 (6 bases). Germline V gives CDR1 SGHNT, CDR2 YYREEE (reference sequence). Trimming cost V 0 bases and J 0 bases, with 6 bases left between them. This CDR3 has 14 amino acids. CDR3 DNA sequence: TGTGCCAGCAGCTTGGACAGGGTGAACACTGAAGCTTTCTTT. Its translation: CASSLDRVNTEAFF.